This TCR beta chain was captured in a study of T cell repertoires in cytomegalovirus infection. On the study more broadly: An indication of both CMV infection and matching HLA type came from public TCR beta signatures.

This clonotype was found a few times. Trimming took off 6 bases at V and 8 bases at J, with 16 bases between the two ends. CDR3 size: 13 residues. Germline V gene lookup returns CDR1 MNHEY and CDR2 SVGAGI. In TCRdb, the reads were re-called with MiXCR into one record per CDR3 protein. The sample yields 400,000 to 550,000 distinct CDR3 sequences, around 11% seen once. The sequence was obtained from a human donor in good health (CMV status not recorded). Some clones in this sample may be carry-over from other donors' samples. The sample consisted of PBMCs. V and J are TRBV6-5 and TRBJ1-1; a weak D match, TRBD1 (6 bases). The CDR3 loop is CASSSTGTLEAFF. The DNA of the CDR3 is TGTGCCAGCAGCTCGACAGGTACCCTAGAAGCTTTCTTT.